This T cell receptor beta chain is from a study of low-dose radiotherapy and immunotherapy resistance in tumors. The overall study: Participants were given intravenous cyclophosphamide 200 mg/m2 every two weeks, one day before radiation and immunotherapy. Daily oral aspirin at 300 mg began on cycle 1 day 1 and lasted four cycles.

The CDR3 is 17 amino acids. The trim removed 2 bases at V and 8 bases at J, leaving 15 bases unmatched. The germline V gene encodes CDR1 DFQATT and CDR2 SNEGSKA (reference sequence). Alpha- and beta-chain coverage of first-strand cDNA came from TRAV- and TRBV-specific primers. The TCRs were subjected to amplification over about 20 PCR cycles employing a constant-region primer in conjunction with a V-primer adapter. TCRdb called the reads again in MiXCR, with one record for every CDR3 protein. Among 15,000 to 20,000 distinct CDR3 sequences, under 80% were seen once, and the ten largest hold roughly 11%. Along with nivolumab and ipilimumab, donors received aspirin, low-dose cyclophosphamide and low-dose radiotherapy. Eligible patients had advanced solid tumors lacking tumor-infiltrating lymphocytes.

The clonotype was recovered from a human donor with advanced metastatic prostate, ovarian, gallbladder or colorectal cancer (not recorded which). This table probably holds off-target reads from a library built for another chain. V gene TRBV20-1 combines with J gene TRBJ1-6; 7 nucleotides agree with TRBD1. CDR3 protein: CSARFPAGGTAYSPLHF. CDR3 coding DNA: TGCAGTGCTAGATTCCCGGCGGGAGGGACAGCCTATTCACCCCTCCACTTT.